Sequencing of this T cell receptor beta chain was carried out in a study of shared clonotypes between healthy human individuals. The overall study: Samples came from two female and three male donors aged 18 to 49. Whole-study results and caveats: Sequencing depth was predicted to influence how clonotypes are shared among donors.

Some 31,000 T cell genomes (around 320 ng DNA) went into each PBMC replicate. Some clones are missing from TCRdb's copy, which holds only in-frame ones; the method was immunoSEQ multiplex PCR. The sample lists 450,000 to 500,000 clones, 70% to 80% occurring once. The CDR3 length is 10 residues. The V and J ends lost 5 bases and 6 bases respectively, with 4 bases between them. Germline-derived CDR1 and CDR2 are MDHEN and SYDVKM. Points on this clone: What it binds is unknown.

The sample consisted of PBMCs. The source of this sequence is a woman in her thirties or forties in good health. Some clones in this sample may be carry-over from other donors' samples. The chain is built from TRBV28 and TRBJ1-2; D is uncertain. CDR3: CASSNDGYTF. CDR3 in DNA: TGTGCCAGCAGTAATGATGGCTACACCTTC.